Following are 18 T cell receptor beta chains from one sample sequenced in a study of blood T cell repertoires in COVID-19. Profiling relied on immunoSEQ multiplex PCR, and the TCRdb table lists in-frame clones only, not all of them. The data show roughly 64,000 clones, approximately 82% seen once. Material for sequencing was peripheral blood. Source of these receptors: a woman aged 60-70 years with acute or convalescent COVID-19.

V gene TRBV6-5 combines with J gene TRBJ1-2; TRBD1 matches at 8 bases. This CDR3 has 15 residues. V lost 6 bases and J lost 0; bases outside the gene matches: 6. The V gene's germline CDR1 is MNHEY and CDR2 SVGAGI. DNA for the CDR3: TGTGCCAGCAGGCCAGGGGGCTCGGCTAACTATGGCTACACCTTC. Its translation is CASRPGGSANYGYTF.

The V and J genes are TRBV2 and TRBJ2-2; 9 bases are a match to TRBD2. CDR1 and CDR2 from the germline V gene are SNHLY and FYNNEI. J gave up 7 bases and V 3 bases, and 6 bases lay outside the gene matches. The CDR3 has 15 residues. This chain's CDR3 is CASSDPSGDNGELFF. In DNA, the CDR3 is TGTGCCAGCAGTGACCCTAGCGGGGATAACGGGGAGCTGTTTTTT.

The chain's CDR3 is CASSYPEIGTGKGAFF. The CDR3 DNA reads TGTGCCAGCAGTTACCCAGAAATTGGGACAGGGAAAGGAGCTTTCTTT. V is TRBV6-6 and J is TRBJ1-1, with 9 bases identical to TRBD1. Germline V CDR1 and CDR2: MNHNY, SVGAGI (reference sequence). This CDR3 spans 16 amino acids. V lost 2 bases and J lost 10; bases outside the gene matches: 14.

There are a few counts of this clone. V is TRBV5-5 and J is TRBJ1-1, with a possible D match to TRBD1 (5 bases). CDR3 size: 15 residues. Trimming took off 3 bases at V and 2 bases at J, with 14 bases between the two ends. The germline V gene encodes CDR1 SGHKS and CDR2 YYEKEE (reference sequence). The CDR3 sequence is CASSSWAQGNTEAFF. The CDR3 DNA sequence: TGTGCCAGCAGCTCCTGGGCCCAGGGAAACACTGAAGCTTTCTTT.

The chain combines TRBV6-6 with TRBJ1-5; D might be TRBD1 (5 bases). Trimming took off 6 bases at V and 8 bases at J, with 17 bases between the two ends. The CDR3 extends over 14 amino acids. Germline lookup yields CDR1 MNHNY and CDR2 SVGAGI (reference sequence). The CDR3 reads CASRAGGEEEPQHF. CDR3 sequence (DNA): TGTGCCAGCAGGGCCGGAGGGGAAGAGGAGCCCCAGCATTTT.

This clone was recorded only once. The chain links TRBV20-1 to TRBJ2-5, with a tentative D call TRBD2 (5 bases). This CDR3 is built from 11 residues. V was cut by 7 bases and J by 5 bases, with 11 bases left in between. CDR1 DFQATT and CDR2 SNEGSKA come from the germline V gene (reference sequence). CDR3 bases: TGCAGTGTTCTAGCAGGCGAGACCCAGTACTTC. Its translation: CSVLAGETQYF.

This clone has more than one count but fewer than ten. The chain links TRBV10-2 to TRBJ1-6; D possibly corresponds to TRBD1 (5 bases). The germline CDR1 and CDR2 sequences are WSHSY and SAAADI. The CDR3 totals 13 residues. Trimming pared 3 bases from V and 10 bases from J, leaving 10 bases between. This CDR3 reads CASSEDRRSPLHF. CDR3 DNA sequence: TGCGCCAGCAGTGAAGACAGAAGATCACCCCTCCACTTT.

The chain uses TRBV5-4 and TRBJ2-2; 9 bases match TRBD1. V lost 0 bases and J lost 4; bases outside the gene matches: 1. The CDR3 covers 15 residues. CDR1 and CDR2 from the germline V gene are SGHNT and YYREEE (reference sequence). The CDR3 DNA is TGTGCCAGCAGCTTGGAGGACAGGGGCACCGGGGAGCTGTTTTTT. It specifies CASSLEDRGTGELFF.

This chain links TRBV29-1 with TRBJ1-1, with 9 bases that match TRBD1. CDR1 and CDR2 (germline): SQVTM, ANQGSEA. The CDR3 has 12 amino acids. The J segment lost 7 bases and the V segment lost 6 bases, leaving 6 bases of the junction unmatched. DNA of the CDR3: TGCAGCGTCAACAGGGGGCAGAGTGAAGCTTTCTTT. Encoded protein: CSVNRGQSEAFF.

The rearrangement joins TRBV2 to TRBJ1-4; the match to TRBD1 covers 9 bases. V lost 8 bases to trimming and J lost 12 bases; unmatched junction nucleotides: 13. From germline, CDR1 is SNHLY and CDR2 FYNNEI. The length of the CDR3 is 14 residues. The CDR3 reads CASLFPGQGGELFF. The CDR3 DNA is TGTGCCAGCCTATTTCCGGGACAGGGAGGTGAACTGTTTTTT. The variable domain in full, completed from reference TRBV2 and TRBJ1-4, reads EPEVTQTPSHQVTQMGQEVILRCVPISNHLYFYWYRQILGQKVEFLVSFYNNEISEKSEIFDDQFSVERPDGSNFTLKIRSTKLEDSAMYFCASLFPGQGGELFFGSGTQLSVL.

This chain links TRBV18 with TRBJ1-2; TRBD1 might be the D (6 bases). Germline-derived CDR1 and CDR2 are KGHSH and LQKENI. V dropped 0 bases and J dropped 8 bases, with 16 bases sitting between them. The length of the CDR3 is 15 residues. The CDR3: CASSPPVPLQGGYTF. The CDR3 DNA is TGTGCCAGCTCACCACCGGTTCCTCTACAGGGCGGCTACACCTTC.

The CDR3 DNA sequence: TGTGCCAGCAGACAGGACAGGGGAGGGAATCAGCCCCAGCATTTT. Translated: CASRQDRGGNQPQHF. This rearrangement joins TRBV6-5 to TRBJ1-5, with 9 bases lining up with TRBD1. The germline V gene encodes CDR1 MNHEY and CDR2 SVGAGI. V dropped 6 bases and J dropped 4; count of bases not matched to a gene: 7. This CDR3 is built from 15 residues.

The chain joins TRBV6-1 to TRBJ2-1; 9 bases agree with TRBD2. This CDR3 has 16 residues. V gave up 0 bases and J gave up 7 bases; unmatched junction bases: 7. Germline loops: CDR1 MNHNS, CDR2 SASEGT. CDR3 in amino acids: CASSEARGGGANEQFF. CDR3 DNA sequence: TGTGCCAGCAGTGAAGCGCGCGGCGGGGGGGCAAATGAGCAGTTCTTC.

The chain joins TRBV5-1 to TRBJ1-1, with D possibly TRBD1 on 6 matching bases. The CDR3 spans 14 residues. Germline values: CDR1 SGHRS, CDR2 YFSETQ. V was trimmed by 7 bases and J by 0 bases, leaving 13 bases between them. CDR3 coding DNA: TGCGCCAGCGAGGGTGGGGACATGAACACTGAAGCTTTCTTT. Encoded protein: CASEGGDMNTEAFF.

This clone turned up a few times. This chain uses TRBV5-4 with TRBJ2-3, with D unresolved. The CDR3 sequence is 12 residues long. CDR1 and CDR2 (germline): SGHNT, YYREEE (reference sequence). Trimming removed 5 bases at V and 0 bases at J, with 4 bases between. CDR3 DNA: TGTGCCAGCAGACTTAGCACAGATACGCAGTATTTT. It is translated as CASRLSTDTQYF.

This chain joins TRBV9 and TRBJ1-5, with 10 positions matching TRBD1. Germline CDR1 reads SGDLS; CDR2 reads YYNGEE. This CDR3 has 15 amino acids. J was trimmed by 7 bases and V by 0 bases; bases with no gene match: 4. The CDR3 nucleotides are TGTGCCAGCAGCGTAGGACAGGGGGCAGGACAGCCCCAGCATTTT. Protein product: CASSVGQGAGQPQHF.

The chain combines TRBV5-6 with TRBJ2-7, with 10 nucleotides matching TRBD1. The CDR3 sequence is 14 residues long. Trimming cost V 4 bases and J 5 bases; bases outside gene matches: 6. Germline values: CDR1 SGHDT, CDR2 YYEEEE. CDR3 DNA sequence: TGTGCCAGCAGCACGGGACAGGGGAGGCACGAGCAGTACTTC. It is translated as CASSTGQGRHEQYF.

The rearrangement joins TRBV7-9 to TRBJ2-4; 8 positions match TRBD1. V dropped 4 bases and J dropped 6; count of bases not matched to a gene: 11. Germline-derived CDR1 and CDR2 are SEHNR and FQNEAQ (reference sequence). This CDR3 contains 16 residues. CDR3 loop: CASSSRQGRISNIQYF. In nucleotides, the CDR3 is TGTGCCAGCAGCTCGCGACAGGGGCGGATATCAAACATTCAGTACTTC.